One sample yielded the 3 T cell receptor beta chains listed below, sequenced in a study of CD8 T cells in ankylosing spondylitis. TCRdb used MiXCR to reprocess the 5' RACE reads, holding one entry per CDR3 protein. The top ten clones hold about 7.3% of a sample with some 140,000 distinct CDR3 sequences, roughly 8.8% of them seen once. What was sequenced was synovial fluid, either unsorted or a sorted T cell fraction (not recorded which). The source is a male donor with ankylosing spondylitis.

V and J are TRBV6-1 and TRBJ2-7; no clear D. The CDR3 sequence is 15 residues long. Germline V gene lookup returns CDR1 MNHNS and CDR2 SASEGT. The V end lost 7 bases, the J end lost 0 bases, and 16 bases lay between the germline ends. CDR3 bases: TGTGCCAGCACCTCCGACCCCTCCAGCTCCTACGAGCAGTACTTC. Translation: CASTSDPSSSYEQYF.

This clonotype was counted many times. The chain employs TRBV9 and TRBJ1-2; possible D gene TRBD1, 5 bases. The length of the CDR3 is 14 residues. Trimming took off 4 bases at V and 8 bases at J, with 18 bases between the two ends. The germline V gene has CDR1 SGDLS and CDR2 YYNGEE. The CDR3 here is CASSITGTASGYTF. The CDR3 DNA is TGTGCCAGCAGCATCACCGGGACGGCCTCCGGCTACACCTTC.

This clonotype is medium-sized (0.01 to 0.1%) within its sample. This sequence joins TRBV7-2 and TRBJ1-5; D might be TRBD1 (5 bases). The CDR3 covers 16 residues. The germline V and J ends were trimmed by 2 bases and 0 bases, with 11 bases remaining between them. Germline lookup yields CDR1 SGHTA and CDR2 FQGNSA. The CDR3 DNA follows: TGTGCCAGCAGCTTACAGGGTACATATAGCAATCAGCCCCAGCATTTT. Translated, it gives CASSLQGTYSNQPQHF.